This T cell receptor (beta chain) appears in the sequencing data of a study of T-cell memory formation after mild COVID-19. For this clonotype: Its antigen is not known.

TCRdb used MiXCR to reprocess the 5' RACE reads, holding one entry per CDR3 protein. This table has roughly 550,000 distinct CDR3 sequences, around 21% appearing once. Trimming shortened V by 7 bases and J by 7 bases, and 14 bases separated the two germline ends. CDR3 length: 14 amino acids. Findings and limits, study-wide: Pre-infection memory showed some responding clones, and this suggested that cross-reactive memory joined.

This sequence was found in an adult woman who had mild COVID-19 (a few samples of this study predate the infection). Cell type and time point are not known. The specimen sequenced was PBMCs or a T cell subset sorted from them (not recorded which). This sequence joins TRBV12-3 or TRBV12-4 and TRBJ1-6; D is ambiguous. In DNA form, the CDR3 reads TGTGCCAGCACCCCAAACCTGGGGAATTCACCCCTCCACTTT. This codes for CASTPNLGNSPLHF.